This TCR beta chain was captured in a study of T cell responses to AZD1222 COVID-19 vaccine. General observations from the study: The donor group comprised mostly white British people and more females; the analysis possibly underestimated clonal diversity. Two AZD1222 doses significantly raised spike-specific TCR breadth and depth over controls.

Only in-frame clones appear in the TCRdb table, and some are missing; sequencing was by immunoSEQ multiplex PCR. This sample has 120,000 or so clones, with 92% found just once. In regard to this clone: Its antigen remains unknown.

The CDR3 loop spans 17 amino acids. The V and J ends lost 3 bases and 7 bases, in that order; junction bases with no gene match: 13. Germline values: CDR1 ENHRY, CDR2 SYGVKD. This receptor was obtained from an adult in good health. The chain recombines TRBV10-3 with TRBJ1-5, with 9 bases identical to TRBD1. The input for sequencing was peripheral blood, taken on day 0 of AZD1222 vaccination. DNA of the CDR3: TGTGCCATCAGTGACCTAAAAGGACAGGGGTTTAAACAGCCCCAGCATTTT. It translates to CAISDLKGQGFKQPQHF.